The 10 T cell receptor beta chains below were found in one sample sequenced in a study of PD-1 blockade in classical Hodgkin lymphoma. Profiled with immunoSEQ multiplex PCR; TCRdb holds only in-frame clones, not every one. The top ten hold about 9.4% of the sample, which has tens of thousands of clones, around 90% seen once. As to time point: cycle 4 day 1 (C4D1), after around six weeks of nivolumab. Relapses following autologous stem cell transplantation were seen in all patients, with brentuximab vedotin exposure varying. The material was peripheral blood mononuclear cells (PBMCs), obtained before the fourth cycle of nivolumab. These TCRs come from a human donor with classical Hodgkin lymphoma.

V usage is TRBV5-1 and J usage is TRBJ1-2; no firm D call. This CDR3 has 13 residues. V lost 0 bases to trimming and J lost 8 bases, with 11 bases between them. Germline lookup yields CDR1 SGHRS and CDR2 YFSETQ. CDR3 amino acids: CASSLGFQDGYTF. The DNA for the CDR3 is TGCGCCAGCAGCTTGGGATTCCAGGACGGCTACACCTTC.

V is TRBV6-1 and J is TRBJ2-7, with D possibly matching TRBD2 (6 bases). CDR1 MNHNS and CDR2 SASEGT come from the germline V gene. With 2 bases removed from V and 1 base from J, the gap between germline ends came to 12 bases. The CDR3 contains 15 residues. This CDR3 is CASSEFGGASYEQYF. The CDR3 DNA follows: TGTGCCAGCAGTGAATTCGGGGGAGCTTCCTACGAGCAGTACTTC.

The chain carries TRBV6-5 and TRBJ1-1; D possibly corresponds to TRBD1 (5 bases). V was clipped by 2 bases and J by 10 bases, with 14 bases between them. This CDR3 comprises 13 residues. CDR1 and CDR2 from the germline V gene are MNHEY and SVGAGI. The CDR3 spells CASSYRPPGGAFF. The CDR3, as DNA: TGTGCCAGCAGTTACCGTCCCCCCGGGGGAGCTTTCTTT.

V is TRBV6-5 and J is TRBJ1-1; TRBD1 aligns across 7 bases. Looked up from germline, CDR1 is MNHEY and CDR2 is SVGAGI. The CDR3 length is 13 residues. Trimming at V came to 2 bases and at J to 9 bases, leaving 6 bases not matched to a gene. The DNA of the CDR3 is TGTGCCAGCAGTTACCTGTACAGGGGCAAAGCTTTCTTT. It specifies CASSYLYRGKAFF.

The chain carries TRBV19 and TRBJ1-6, with D maybe TRBD1 (5 bases). This CDR3 has 12 residues. Germline V gene lookup returns CDR1 LNHDA and CDR2 SQIVND (reference sequence). The V and J ends lost 4 bases and 9 bases respectively, with 7 bases between them. CDR3 sequence (DNA): TGTGCCAGTAGTAGCGGGGGTTCACCCCTCCACTTT. Amino acid sequence: CASSSGGSPLHF.

This chain connects TRBV6-5 to TRBJ1-4; TRBD1 might be the D (5 bases). Trimming removed 0 bases at V and 6 bases at J, with 11 bases between. This CDR3 has 15 residues. In germline, CDR1 is MNHEY, CDR2 SVGAGI. The CDR3 spells CASSYSIGGDEKLFF. The CDR3 coding sequence is TGTGCCAGCAGTTACTCGATAGGAGGGGATGAAAAACTGTTTTTT.

This clone was counted a single time. CDR3 region: CASGLVLGTSGNTIYF. In nucleotides, the CDR3 is TGTGCTAGTGGTTTGGTACTAGGCACCTCTGGAAACACCATATATTTT. The V gene is TRBV12-5, the J gene TRBJ1-3; D not certain. CDR3 length: 16 residues. The germline CDR1 and CDR2 sequences are LGHNT and FRNRAP. V was shortened by 0 bases and J by 0 bases, with 9 bases between the two germline ends.

The CDR3 here is CASSIISYNEQFF. The CDR3, as DNA: TGTGCCAGTAGTATTATCTCCTACAATGAGCAGTTCTTC. The rearrangement links TRBV19 to TRBJ2-1; D gene unclear. Trimming pared 3 bases from V and 0 bases from J, leaving 3 bases between. CDR3 length: 13 amino acids. Per germline, CDR1 LNHDA and CDR2 SQIVND (reference sequence).

This clone was seen only once. The rearrangement joins TRBV5-1 to TRBJ2-5, with 7 bases matching TRBD2. This CDR3 comprises 13 residues. Germline CDR1 reads SGHRS; CDR2 reads YFSETQ. Trimming took 4 bases from V and 3 from J; bases not matched to a gene: 3. DNA of the CDR3: TGCGCCAGCAGCGGGAGGGCAGAAGAGACCCAGTACTTC. The encoded protein is CASSGRAEETQYF.

This chain connects TRBV13 to TRBJ1-1; possibly TRBD1 for D (5 bases). The CDR3 extends over 12 amino acids. The V end lost 8 bases, the J end lost 4 bases, and 11 bases lay between the germline ends. The germline V gene has CDR1 PRHDT and CDR2 FYEKMQ (reference sequence). DNA of the CDR3: TGTGCCAGCTCTGGGGCCAGCACTGAAGCTTTCTTT. This translates into CASSGASTEAFF.